The 3 T cell receptor beta chains presented below share a single source sample, sequenced in a study of beta chain features in type 1 diabetes. Expressed TCRB transcripts were sequenced after all isolated RNA was converted to cDNA. Produced via immunoSEQ multiplex PCR; TCRdb's table is partial and in-frame only. This table holds roughly 120,000 clones, 40% found once. Sequencing was performed on stem cell memory CD4+ T cells from blood. Receptors were obtained from a woman aged 18 to 35 in good health.

About this clone: One end of the junction fails to match germline, which may point to a read error. This sample includes further DNA sequences coding for the same CDR3. The chain uses TRBV29-1 and TRBJ1-1; D might be TRBD1 (6 bases). Germline CDR1 reads SQVTM; CDR2 reads ANQGSEA. The CDR3 has 13 amino acids. As DNA, the CDR3 is TGCAGCGGCAACAGGGCGCGGAACACTGAAGCCTTCTTT. Its translation is CSGNRARNTEAFF.

In its sample, this clone was seen a few times. The chain couples TRBV5-1 to TRBJ2-3; 8 bases align to TRBD1. CDR3 length equals 16 residues. Germline CDR1 and CDR2: SGHRS and YFSETQ. The V and J ends lost 3 bases and 0 bases, in that order; junction bases with no gene match: 6. The CDR3 DNA reads TGCGCCAGCAGCTCGTTAGGACAGGGAAGCACAGATACGCAGTATTTT. It is translated as CASSSLGQGSTDTQYF.

This rearrangement joins TRBV9 to TRBJ1-1, with unresolved D. The germline V gene has CDR1 SGDLS and CDR2 YYNGEE. Between the trimmed V and J ends, which lost 0 bases and 1 base, there was a span of 13 bases. CDR3 size: 16 residues. The CDR3 here is CASSVEEGRANTEAFF. In nucleotides, the CDR3 is TGTGCCAGCAGCGTAGAGGAGGGTAGGGCGAACACTGAAGCTTTCTTT.